This T cell receptor (beta chain) was sequenced during a study of OX40 agonist ivuxolimab in advanced cancers. For this clone: Its specificity is not known.

Findings and caveats of the study: Among T cells, CD8+ cells averaged more expanded clones than CD4+ cells.

Profiled with immunoSEQ multiplex PCR; TCRdb holds only in-frame clones, not every one. The sample includes about 76,000 clones, 75% to 90% of them seen just once. The receptor was isolated from an adult with an advanced solid tumor such as melanoma, head and neck, liver or kidney cancer. The specimen comprised CD4+ or CD8+ T cells sorted from blood, sampled in a trial of the OX40 agonist ivuxolimab.

Written as DNA, the CDR3 is TGCAGACCTGGAGTCTATGGCTACACCTTC. Translation gives CRPGVYGYTF. The chain couples TRBV20-1 to TRBJ1-2; D gene ambiguous. The germline V gene has CDR1 DFQATT and CDR2 SNEGSKA (reference sequence). The CDR3 consists of 10 residues.